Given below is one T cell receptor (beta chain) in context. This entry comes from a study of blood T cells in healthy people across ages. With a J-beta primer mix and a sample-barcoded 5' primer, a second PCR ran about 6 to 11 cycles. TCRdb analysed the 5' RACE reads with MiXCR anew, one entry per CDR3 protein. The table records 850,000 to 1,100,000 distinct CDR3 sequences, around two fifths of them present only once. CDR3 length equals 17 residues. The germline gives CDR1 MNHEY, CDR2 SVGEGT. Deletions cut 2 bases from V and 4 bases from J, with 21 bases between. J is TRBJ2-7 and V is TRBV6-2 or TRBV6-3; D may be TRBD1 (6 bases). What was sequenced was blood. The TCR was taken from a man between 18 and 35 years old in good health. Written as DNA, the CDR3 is TGTGCCAGCAGTTACGGCTCTATGGGGGCGCAAAGTTACGAGCAGTACTTC. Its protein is CASSYGSMGAQSYEQYF.